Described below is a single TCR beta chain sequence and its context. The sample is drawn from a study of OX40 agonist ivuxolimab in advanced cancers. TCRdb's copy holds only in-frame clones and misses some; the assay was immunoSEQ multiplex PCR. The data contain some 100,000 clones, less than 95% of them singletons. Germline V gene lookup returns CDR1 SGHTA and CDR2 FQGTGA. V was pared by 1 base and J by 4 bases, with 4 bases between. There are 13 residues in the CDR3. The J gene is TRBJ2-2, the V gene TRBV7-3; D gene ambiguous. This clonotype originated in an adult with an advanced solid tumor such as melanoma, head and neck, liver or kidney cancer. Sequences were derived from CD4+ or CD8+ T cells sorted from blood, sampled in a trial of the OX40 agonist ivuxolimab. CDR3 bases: TGTGCCAGCAGCTTAAGGTCCACCGGGGAGCTGTTTTTT. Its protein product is CASSLRSTGELFF.